This TCR beta chain was identified in a study of T cell repertoires in cytomegalovirus infection (dated by TCRdb to 2018 to 2020). With respect to the entire study: Because public TCR beta signatures pointed to carriage of CMV infection together with the matching HLA type, the HLA type of each donor mattered for the analysis. Study-wide conclusions, independent of this receptor: In both this cohort and an independent roughly 350-donor cohort, the cumulative frequency of public TCR beta family members distinguished carriers of CMV infection plus the relevant HLA type. In the ex vivo response, HLA-C-restricted CMV-specific TCR beta clonotypes were dominant, and in two of eight donors the single most frequent clonotype came from this HLA-C-restricted group.

These reads were obtained on an Illumina HiSeq 1500. The public sequencing data were trimmed at Q25 with fastp and processed into clonotypes with MiXCR by TCRdb, which kept only in-frame beta chains. CDR3 protein duplicates are merged, each entry listing the most common genes and DNA. The sample table records approximately 97,000 distinct CDR3 sequences; more than 15% of these occur just once. In total, the top ten clones hold around 8.5% of the sample. This clonotype was seen a few times. The antigen it binds to is not known. Base qualities are not provided; no much larger clone lies one nucleotide away. The germline V gene provides CDR1 SQVTM and CDR2 ANQGSEA. The CDR3 numbers 12 residues from cysteine through phenylalanine. This entry keeps only the CDR3 DNA: 36 bases, framed from base 1. V is clipped by 4 bases and J by 5 bases, and the sequence between their germline boundaries is 12 bases long.

Sequencing was performed on PBMCs. Recombination linked TRBV29-1 to TRBJ2-7, and the D gene may be TRBD2, 5 bases matching. The TCR comes from a human donor in good health (CMV status not recorded). Some clones in this sample may be carry-over from other donors' samples. DNA sequence: TGCAGCGTTGCCCAGTGGGGAGACGAGCAGTACTTC. This gives the protein CSVAQWGDEQYF.